Listed below are T cell receptor beta chains from one sample, sequenced in a study of cytomegalovirus exposure and HLA in healthy donors. The method was immunoSEQ multiplex PCR; TCRdb's version includes in-frame clones alone and lacks a portion of them. Here the sample spans some 120,000 clones, about 85% being singletons. Sequences were obtained from PBMCs. These receptors were taken from a man aged 18 to 29 in good health and CMV-seropositive. Each CDR3 is given with its conserved first and last residue. A D gene is named only where the DNA matches it firmly. Some rows have no size entry. The others give once, few or many, or a class for an expanded clone.

J gene | D gene | V gene | clone size | CDR3 protein | CDR3 DNA
TRBJ1-6 | - | TRBV2 | - | CASFSSYNSPLHF | TGTGCCAGCTTCAGCTCCTATAATTCACCCCTCCACTTT
TRBJ2-2 | - | TRBV5-1 | - | CASSLVTGTTTGELFF | TGCGCCAGCAGCTTGGTAACAGGGACGACCACCGGGGAGCTGTTTTTT
TRBJ1-1 | - | TRBV30 | - | CAWTAFTGAFFGPGSDTGAFF | -
TRBJ1-2 | - | TRBV5-1 | - | CASSRGSRHENYGCTF | TGCGCCAGCAGCCGGGGGTCCAGGCACGAAAACTATGGCTGCACCTTC
TRBJ2-2 | TRBD1 | TRBV2 | once | CASRNLQGAGELFF | TGTGCCAGCAGGAACCTACAGGGGGCCGGGGAGCTGTTTTTT
TRBJ1-3 | TRBD1 | TRBV5-1 | - | CASSLGDRGSGNTIYF | TGCGCCAGCAGCTTGGGGGACAGGGGTTCTGGAAACACCATATATTTT
TRBJ2-7 | TRBD2 | TRBV30 | - | CAWSPGLAGEGYEQYF | TGTGCCTGGAGTCCGGGACTAGCGGGAGAGGGCTACGAGCAGTACTTC
TRBJ1-1 | - | TRBV23-1 | - | CASSQSGTGNAFF | TGCGCCAGCAGTCAATCGGGAACAGGGAACGCTTTCTTT
TRBJ1-4 | - | TRBV15 | - | CATSRGRSDEKLFF | TGTGCCACCAGCAGGGGGAGGTCAGACGAAAAACTGTTTTTT
TRBJ2-6 | TRBD1 | TRBV7-2 | - | CASSLDRGANVLTF | TGTGCCAGCAGCTTAGACAGGGGAGCCAACGTCCTGACTTTC
TRBJ1-2 | - | TRBV7-8 | - | CASSSFRRDRYGYTF | TGTGCCAGCAGCTCATTCCGGCGGGACCGCTATGGCTACACCTTC
TRBJ2-6 | - | TRBV4-1 | - | CASSQGGQVRSGANVLTF | TGCGCCAGCAGCCAAGGGGGCCAGGTCCGCTCTGGGGCCAACGTCCTGACTTTC
TRBJ2-1 | TRBD1 | TRBV7-9 | - | CASSPKDRGYNEQFF | TGTGCCAGCAGCCCTAAGGACAGGGGCTACAATGAGCAGTTCTTC
TRBJ2-7 | TRBD1 | TRBV2 | once | CASSEFWDSHYEQYF | TGTGCCAGCAGTGAATTCTGGGACAGCCACTACGAGCAGTACTTC
TRBJ2-7 | - | TRBV4-1 | - | CASSRVAGYRDEQYF | TGCGCCAGCAGCCGGGTCGCAGGGTACCGGGACGAGCAGTACTTC
TRBJ2-6 | - | TRBV14 | - | CASSPTASTVSPGANVLTF | TGTGCCAGCAGCCCGACAGCATCGACAGTCTCCCCTGGGGCCAACGTCCTGACTTTC
TRBJ2-7 | - | TRBV6-5 | - | CASSELNPPYEQYF | TGTGCCAGCAGCGAACTAAACCCTCCCTACGAGCAGTACTTC
TRBJ1-4 | - | TRBV5-1 | once | CASSPEGTGEREKLFF | TGCGCCAGCAGCCCTGAGGGGACGGGGGAGCGTGAAAAACTGTTTTTT
TRBJ2-7 | - | TRBV23-1 | - | CASSRAPGDPYEQYF | TGCGCCAGCAGCCGCGCCCCCGGGGATCCCTACGAGCAGTACTTC
TRBJ2-7 | - | TRBV6-5 | few | CASSPSYEQYF | TGTGCCAGCAGTCCGAGCTACGAGCAGTACTTC
TRBJ2-3 | TRBD2 | TRBV5-1 | - | CASRYTSVPSTDTQYF | TGCGCCAGCAGGTATACTAGCGTCCCTAGCACAGATACGCAGTATTTT
TRBJ1-5 | - | TRBV7-2 | - | CASSPQGGSNQPQHF | TGTGCCAGCAGCCCCCAAGGGGGTAGCAATCAGCCCCAGCATTTT
TRBJ2-3 | - | TRBV5-1 | - | CASSSNGGGGTDTQYF | TGCGCCAGCAGCTCCAACGGGGGTGGAGGAACAGATACGCAGTATTTT
TRBJ2-5 | - | TRBV5-4 | - | CASSLERFETQYF | TGTGCCAGCAGCTTGGAGCGCTTTGAGACCCAGTACTTC
TRBJ1-2 | - | TRBV5-1 | - | CASSVDNNYGYTF | TGCGCCAGCAGCGTGGACAACAATTATGGCTACACCTTC
TRBJ2-7 | TRBD1 | TRBV11-2 | - | CASSPGQGLVQYF | TGTGCCAGCAGCCCCGGACAGGGGCTTGTGCAGTACTTC
TRBJ2-7 | - | TRBV9 | - | CASSLGGEQYF | TGTGCCAGCAGCTTGGGGGGCGAGCAGTACTTC
TRBJ1-5 | TRBD1 | TRBV18 | - | CASSPTGTGVNQPQHF | TGTGCCAGCTCACCGACCGGGACAGGGGTTAATCAGCCCCAGCATTTT
TRBJ2-5 | TRBD2 | TRBV5-6 | few | CASSRRTSGVGETQYF | TGTGCCAGCAGCAGGCGGACTAGCGGGGTGGGAGAGACCCAGTACTTC
TRBJ1-3 | - | TRBV25-1 | - | CASSEPLGRAGGNTIYF | TGTGCCAGCAGTGAACCCCTCGGGAGGGCCGGCGGAAACACCATATATTTT
TRBJ2-7 | TRBD1 | TRBV14 | few | CASSLSTGTYEQYF | TGTGCCAGCAGCCTGTCGACAGGGACCTACGAGCAGTACTTC
TRBJ2-7 | - | TRBV13 | - | CASSSRRLQGHSYEQYF | TGTGCCAGCAGCTCACGTCGACTCCAGGGTCATTCCTACGAGCAGTACTTC
TRBJ1-5 | - | TRBV2 | - | CASSELEWTDSNQPQHF | TGTGCCAGCAGTGAATTAGAATGGACAGACTCGAATCAGCCCCAGCATTTT
TRBJ2-7 | TRBD1 | TRBV27 | - | CASRLGQGAAEQYF | TGTGCCAGCAGGTTGGGACAGGGGGCTGCCGAGCAGTACTTC
TRBJ2-2 | - | TRBV12-5 | - | CASGLTGNTGELFF | TGTGCTAGTGGTTTAACAGGAAACACCGGGGAGCTGTTTTTT
TRBJ2-2 | TRBD2 | TRBV5-4 | few | CASSPGLAKNTGELFF | TGTGCCAGCAGCCCGGGACTAGCGAAGAACACCGGGGAGCTGTTTTTT
TRBJ1-1 | TRBD1 | TRBV2 | - | CASRENTGQGNMNTEAFF | TGTGCCAGCAGGGAGAACACCGGACAGGGGAACATGAACACTGAAGCTTTCTTT
TRBJ2-7 | - | TRBV7-2 | - | CASSYGGGGEQYF | TGTGCCAGCAGCTACGGGGGTGGGGGCGAGCAGTACTTC
TRBJ1-6 | - | TRBV7-2 | - | CASSLVGTYNSPLHF | TGTGCCAGCAGCTTAGTGGGGACTTATAATTCACCCCTCCACTTT
TRBJ2-7 | TRBD1 | TRBV4-1 | - | CASSQGLRTGAYEQYF | TGCGCCAGCAGCCAAGGTCTGAGGACAGGGGCCTACGAGCAGTACTTC
TRBJ1-2 | TRBD1 | TRBV19 | - | CASSTPNRGWGGYTF | TGTGCCAGTAGTACCCCTAACAGGGGTTGGGGAGGCTACACCTTC